Listed below are T cell receptor beta chains from one sample, sequenced in a study of blood T cell repertoires in COVID-19. The assay was immunoSEQ multiplex PCR, and TCRdb's table has in-frame clones only and misses some. The sample has about 34,000 clones; over 80% are singletons. Specimen: peripheral blood. The receptor source for this set is a man in his sixties with active COVID-19. Each CDR3 is given with its conserved first and last residue. Fields, in order: V gene, J gene, clone size, D gene, CDR3 protein, CDR3 DNA. The D gene is left open where the match is weak. Clone size is given for some rows only: seen once, a few or many times, or a class if the clone is expanded.

v_gene: TRBV9; j_gene: TRBJ2-3; abundance: NA; d_gene: TRBD2; CDR3aa: CASRASGESTDTQYF; CDR3nt: TGTGCCAGCAGGGCTAGCGGGGAGAGCACAGATACGCAGTATTTT
v_gene: TRBV6-5; j_gene: TRBJ2-4; abundance: NA; d_gene: NA; CDR3aa: CASKNSGENIQYF; CDR3nt: TGTGCCAGCAAGAACTCCGGGGAAAACATTCAGTACTTC
v_gene: TRBV9; j_gene: TRBJ1-3; abundance: NA; d_gene: TRBD1; CDR3aa: CASSVGDRGRTGNTIYF; CDR3nt: TGTGCCAGCAGCGTAGGGGACAGGGGAAGGACTGGAAACACCATATATTTT
v_gene: TRBV5-4; j_gene: TRBJ2-1; abundance: NA; d_gene: TRBD1; CDR3aa: CASSSRDRVYNEQFF; CDR3nt: TGTGCCAGCAGCTCCCGGGACAGGGTTTACAATGAGCAGTTCTTC
v_gene: TRBV5-6; j_gene: TRBJ2-7; abundance: NA; d_gene: NA; CDR3aa: CASSLGPVGAYEQYF; CDR3nt: TGTGCCAGCAGCTTGGGTCCGGTGGGAGCCTACGAGCAGTACTTC
v_gene: TRBV10-3; j_gene: TRBJ1-2; abundance: NA; d_gene: NA; CDR3aa: CAISESALFTGNYGYTF; CDR3nt: TGTGCCATCAGTGAGTCCGCCCTGTTCACAGGGAACTATGGCTACACCTTC
v_gene: TRBV6-6; j_gene: TRBJ2-7; abundance: NA; d_gene: NA; CDR3aa: CASSEYRVHEQYF; CDR3nt: TGTGCCAGCAGCGAATACAGGGTCCACGAGCAGTACTTC
v_gene: TRBV5-6; j_gene: TRBJ2-2; abundance: NA; d_gene: TRBD2; CDR3aa: CASSPSPGLADYTGELFF; CDR3nt: TGTGCCAGCAGCCCATCCCCCGGACTAGCGGATTACACCGGGGAGCTGTTTTTT
v_gene: TRBV29-1; j_gene: TRBJ2-7; abundance: NA; d_gene: TRBD2; CDR3aa: CSALRLAGPTYEQYF; CDR3nt: TGCAGCGCCCTCCGGCTAGCGGGACCCACCTACGAGCAGTACTTC
v_gene: TRBV7-3; j_gene: TRBJ2-5; abundance: NA; d_gene: NA; CDR3aa: CASSRRDIGQETQYF; CDR3nt: TGTGCCAGCAGCCGCCGGGACATCGGGCAAGAGACCCAGTACTTC
v_gene: TRBV11-3; j_gene: TRBJ2-7; abundance: NA; d_gene: TRBD1; CDR3aa: CASSRDSSYEQYF; CDR3nt: TGTGCCAGCAGCCGGGACAGCTCCTACGAGCAGTACTTC
v_gene: TRBV6-5; j_gene: TRBJ2-3; abundance: once; d_gene: TRBD2; CDR3aa: CASKFSGGSTDTQYF; CDR3nt: TGTGCCAGCAAATTTAGCGGGGGAAGCACAGATACGCAGTATTTT
v_gene: TRBV30; j_gene: TRBJ2-5; abundance: NA; d_gene: NA; CDR3aa: CACSDTGETQYF; CDR3nt: TGTGCCTGCTCGGACACCGGGGAGACCCAGTACTTC
v_gene: TRBV6-1; j_gene: TRBJ1-4; abundance: NA; d_gene: TRBD1; CDR3aa: CASRGYRDSPNEKLFF; CDR3nt: TGTGCCAGCCGTGGCTACCGGGACAGCCCTAATGAAAAACTGTTTTTT
v_gene: TRBV6-5; j_gene: TRBJ2-5; abundance: NA; d_gene: TRBD2; CDR3aa: CASTKTSGGTQYF; CDR3nt: TGTGCCAGCACCAAGACTAGCGGTGGGACCCAGTACTTC
v_gene: TRBV27; j_gene: TRBJ2-1; abundance: NA; d_gene: TRBD2; CDR3aa: CASRRPYSGSSGGNEQFF; CDR3nt: TGTGCCAGCAGACGACCCTACAGCGGGAGTAGTGGCGGCAATGAGCAGTTCTTC
v_gene: TRBV7-9; j_gene: TRBJ1-1; abundance: NA; d_gene: TRBD1; CDR3aa: CASSLGWDRDTEAFF; CDR3nt: TGTGCCAGCAGCTTAGGCTGGGACAGGGACACTGAAGCTTTCTTT
v_gene: TRBV3-1/TRBV3-2; j_gene: TRBJ2-7; abundance: NA; d_gene: NA; CDR3aa: CASSQEDSFSGGPSYEQYF; CDR3nt: TGTGCCAGCAGCCAAGAAGACTCCTTTTCCGGCGGGCCTTCCTACGAGCAGTACTTC
v_gene: TRBV2; j_gene: TRBJ2-5; abundance: NA; d_gene: NA; CDR3aa: CASSESWGVLETQYF; CDR3nt: TGTGCCAGCAGTGAATCTTGGGGGGTCCTGGAGACCCAGTACTTC
v_gene: TRBV15; j_gene: TRBJ1-5; abundance: NA; d_gene: NA; CDR3aa: CATSGARTAAIINQPQHF; CDR3nt: TGTGCCACCAGCGGAGCCCGGACAGCTGCAATAATAAATCAGCCCCAGCATTTT
v_gene: TRBV25-1; j_gene: TRBJ1-4; abundance: NA; d_gene: NA; CDR3aa: CASTPLGSNEKLFF; CDR3nt: TGTGCCAGCACCCCTCTAGGGAGTAATGAAAAACTGTTTTTT
v_gene: TRBV10-2; j_gene: TRBJ2-7; abundance: once; d_gene: NA; CDR3aa: CASSEPGPVQYF; CDR3nt: TGCGCCAGCAGTGAGCCTGGGCCTGTCCAGTACTTC
v_gene: TRBV2; j_gene: TRBJ1-1; abundance: NA; d_gene: NA; CDR3aa: CASSEDTNTEAFF; CDR3nt: TGTGCCAGCAGCGAGGACACGAACACTGAAGCTTTCTTT
v_gene: TRBV20-1; j_gene: TRBJ2-1; abundance: NA; d_gene: NA; CDR3aa: CSASGGRGTFF; CDR3nt: TGCAGTGCTAGTGGTGGCAGGGGAACGTTCTTC
v_gene: TRBV27; j_gene: TRBJ1-5; abundance: NA; d_gene: NA; CDR3aa: CASRPQGKNNQPQHF; CDR3nt: TGTGCCAGCAGACCCCAGGGGAAGAACAATCAGCCCCAGCATTTT
v_gene: TRBV28; j_gene: TRBJ2-7; abundance: NA; d_gene: TRBD1; CDR3aa: CASSFYRGNEQYF; CDR3nt: TGTGCCAGCAGTTTCTACAGGGGCAACGAGCAGTACTTC
v_gene: TRBV4-1; j_gene: TRBJ2-7; abundance: NA; d_gene: TRBD2; CDR3aa: CASSPAGVGYEQYF; CDR3nt: TGCGCCAGCAGCCCAGCGGGAGTGGGCTACGAGCAGTACTTC